This TCR beta chain was sequenced in a study of shared clonotypes between healthy human individuals. V gave up 4 bases and J gave up 3 bases; unmatched junction bases: 11. Per the germline V gene, CDR1 is SGHRS and CDR2 is YFSETQ. This CDR3 comprises 16 residues. About 90 million PBMCs were counted before genomic DNA extraction. The assay was immunoSEQ multiplex PCR, and TCRdb's table has in-frame clones only and misses some. The table includes about 450,000 clones, roughly 83% detected once. This clone was seen just once. This clonotype originated in a woman aged 40 to 50 in good health. Some clones in this sample may be carry-over from other donors' samples. Sample: PBMCs. The chain joins TRBV5-1 to TRBJ2-7; 9 nucleotides line up with TRBD2. The CDR3 DNA reads TGCGCCAGCAGCGTACGAGCGGGAGGACTTTACTACGAGCAGTACTTC. Translation gives CASSVRAGGLYYEQYF.